This T cell receptor beta chain was profiled in a study of T and B cells in COVID-19 patients. Overall study: Critical illness requiring mechanical ventilation or extracorporeal membrane oxygenation affected three fifths of the roughly 20 active-infection patients. In the active-infection cohort, about 90% of the 20 patients had comorbidities linked to unfavorable COVID-19 outcome. Overall study results and limits: Active COVID-19 showed highly clonal TRB repertoires; recovery showed diversity and richness above healthy donors. There were around 2,300 TCR clusters exclusive to the recovered cohort, 31 with low generation probability.

The CDR3 runs to 14 residues. Trimming left V 0 bases short and J 2 bases short, with 7 bases between. Germline CDR1 and CDR2: MNHEY and SVGEGT. About this clonotype itself: Its matching antigen is unknown.

From blood, roughly 220-550 ng of genomic DNA served as TRB template. TRB rearrangements were amplified by multiplex PCR with BIOMED2 TRB-A/B primers. Each CDR3 protein is one row after TCRdb ran MiXCR on the multiplex PCR reads. Among approximately 17,000 distinct CDR3 sequences listed, 25% to 35% were seen once. This receptor was taken from a human donor who had recovered from COVID-19. The chain has TRBV6-2 or TRBV6-3 and TRBJ1-2; no definite D call. The sequenced sample consisted of blood. For the CDR3, the DNA is TGTGCCAGCAGTTACTCAGGCAACAACTATGGCTACACCTTC. Its protein is CASSYSGNNYGYTF.